This T cell receptor (beta chain) was found in a study of beta chain features in type 1 diabetes. This clone has only a few counts. The CDR3 covers 14 residues. V was cut by 4 bases and J by 10 bases, with 22 bases left in between. The V gene's germline CDR1 is GTSNPN and CDR2 SVGIG (reference sequence). TCRB transcripts that were expressed got sequenced, as all of the isolated RNA had been reverse transcribed. Clones were read by immunoSEQ multiplex PCR, and TCRdb kept only the in-frame ones, dropping some. Of 200,000 to 250,000 clones listed, 25% to 35% were seen once; the top ten hold 3.5% to 4%. The chain couples TRBV30 to TRBJ1-2; tentatively, D is TRBD1 (6 bases). Sequencing used central memory CD4+ T cells from blood. The TCR comes from a man aged 25 to 45 in good health. The CDR3 region is CAWTLFRDTLTYTF. The CDR3 DNA reads as TGTGCCTGGACCCTGTTCCGGGACACCTTAACCTACACCTTC.